The 8 T cell receptor beta chains below were found in one sample sequenced in a study of technical replicates of blood from a few donors. The protocol was immunoSEQ multiplex PCR, while the TCRdb copy is restricted to in-frame clones and leaves out a portion. The profile shows 70,000 to 85,000 clones, 97% of them singletons. The material sequenced was T cells isolated from PBMCs. The origin of the receptors is a human donor in good health.

The chain has TRBV5-1 and TRBJ2-7, with 8 bases matching TRBD1. CDR3 size: 14 residues. CDR1 and CDR2 (germline): SGHRS, YFSETQ. V lost 0 bases, J lost 5 bases, and 4 bases stayed unmatched. The CDR3 DNA follows: TGCGCCAGCAGCTTGGGACAGGGGCTCGACGAGCAGTACTTC. Translation: CASSLGQGLDEQYF. The entire variable domain, with the rest obtained from reference TRBV5-1 and TRBJ2-7, is as follows: KAGVTQTPRYLIKTRGQQVTLSCSPISGHRSVSWYQQTPGQGLQFLFEYFSETQRNKGNFPGRFSGRQFSNSRSEMNVSTLELGDSALYLCASSLGQGLDEQYFGPGTRLTVT.

This chain connects TRBV7-9 to TRBJ1-2, with 12 bases aligning to TRBD1. Germline V gene sequence: CDR1 SEHNR, CDR2 FQNEAQ (reference sequence). CDR3 length: 17 amino acids. The V gene end was trimmed by 5 bases and the J gene end by 8 bases; junction bases not matched to a gene: 15. CDR3 protein: CASSAGTGGSVLSGYTF. The CDR3 DNA follows: TGTGCCAGCAGCGCCGGGACAGGGGGCTCGGTGTTGTCGGGCTACACCTTC.

This clone was seen only once. The chain uses TRBV19 and TRBJ1-5; 11 nucleotides match TRBD1. This CDR3 is built from 14 residues. The junction had 4 bases not matched to a gene; V was cut back by 7 bases and J by 5 bases. Germline V lookup: CDR1 LNHDA, CDR2 SQIVND (reference sequence). CDR3 protein: CASTRTGGYQPQHF. The CDR3 DNA is TGTGCCAGTACGCGGACAGGGGGCTATCAGCCCCAGCATTTT. The full variable domain, completed using reference TRBV19 and TRBJ1-5, is DGGITQSPKYLFRKEGQNVTLSCEQNLNHDAMYWYRQDPGQGLRLIYYSQIVNDFQKGDIAEGYSVSREKKESFPLTVTSAQKNPTAFYLCASTRTGGYQPQHFGDGTRLSIL.

V gene TRBV5-6 combines with J gene TRBJ1-1; D is ambiguous. With 5 bases removed from V and 2 bases from J, the gap between germline ends came to 16 bases. Germline CDR1 and CDR2: SGHDT and YYEEEE. This CDR3 has 15 amino acids. CDR3 protein: CASSPAAGINTEAFF. CDR3 coding DNA: TGTGCCAGCAGTCCGGCGGCTGGAATTAACACTGAAGCTTTCTTT.

The J gene is TRBJ1-2, the V gene TRBV28; TRBD1 might be the D (6 bases). Trimming stripped 3 bases from V and 4 bases from J, with 12 bases between. The germline V gene encodes CDR1 MDHEN and CDR2 SYDVKM. This CDR3 has 14 residues. The CDR3 loop reads CASSFAGALYGYTF. CDR3 DNA sequence: TGTGCCAGCAGTTTTGCAGGGGCCCTCTATGGCTACACCTTC.

In its sample, this clone was seen once. The CDR3 region has the DNA TGTGCCAGTAGTCCCGGACAGGGTTACAACACAGATACGCAGTATTTT. This codes for CASSPGQGYNTDTQYF. The genes are TRBV19 and TRBJ2-3; 8 bases fit TRBD1. CDR1 is LNHDA and CDR2 is SQIVND in the germline V gene (reference sequence). Trimming removed 5 bases from V and 2 bases from J; junction bases left unmatched: 9. CDR3 length: 16 residues.

J is TRBJ2-3 and V is TRBV19, with a possible D match to TRBD2 (6 bases). The V and J ends lost 7 bases and 0 bases respectively, with 8 bases between them. The CDR3 contains 13 residues. Germline V gene data show CDR1 as LNHDA and CDR2 as SQIVND (reference sequence). The CDR3: CASMGTSTDTQYF. The CDR3, as DNA: TGTGCCAGTATGGGGACTAGCACAGATACGCAGTATTTT. The whole variable domain, remainder taken from reference TRBV19 and TRBJ2-3, is DGGITQSPKYLFRKEGQNVTLSCEQNLNHDAMYWYRQDPGQGLRLIYYSQIVNDFQKGDIAEGYSVSREKKESFPLTVTSAQKNPTAFYLCASMGTSTDTQYFGPGTRLTVL.

This chain links TRBV5-1 with TRBJ2-7; TRBD2 agrees at 7 bases. The CDR3 contains 15 residues. V trimming: 3 bases; J trimming: 3 bases; junction bases outside the gene matches: 9. The germline gives CDR1 SGHRS, CDR2 YFSETQ. Here the CDR3 reads CASSSRAGEFYEQYF. In nucleotides, the CDR3 is TGCGCCAGCAGCTCCCGGGCGGGAGAGTTCTACGAGCAGTACTTC.